Described below is a single TCR beta chain sequence and its context. Its antigen is still unknown. Trimming left V 1 base short and J 4 bases short, with 14 bases between. Germline CDR1 MDHEN, CDR2 SYDVKM. This CDR3 is 16 amino acids long. This sample was included in a study of T cell repertoires and HLA-DP antigens. Assay used: immunoSEQ multiplex PCR; TCRdb lists only in-frame clones, some missing. Among roughly 120,000 clones, 80% to 95% were seen once, and the ten largest hold about 0.25%. The receptor comes from a woman aged 18-30 years in good health and CMV-seronegative. The rearrangement uses TRBV28 and TRBJ1-5, with D hard to call. Material for sequencing was CD4+ T cells from PBMCs. The CDR3 region has the DNA TGTGCCAGCAGTTTATCTAGTCCAGGTCGTAATCAGCCCCAGCATTTT. Protein product: CASSLSSPGRNQPQHF.